The 23 T cell receptor beta chains listed next were all sequenced from one sample in a study of T cells in Graves' hyperthyroidism and ophthalmopathy. RNA transcripts yielded amplified TCR beta CDR3 regions. A set of HTBI primers served as the primers for a first-round RT-PCR of the TCR CDR3. In TCRdb, the multiplex PCR reads were re-called with MiXCR into one record per CDR3 protein. The top ten clones hold about 45% of a sample with about 200,000 distinct CDR3 sequences, around 17% of them seen once. Sequenced: blood. The origin of the receptors is a man aged 40-50 years with Graves' hyperthyroidism.

V and J are TRBV25-1 and TRBJ2-1, with D tentatively TRBD2 (6 bases). Germline-derived CDR1 and CDR2 are MGHDK and SYGVNS. V lost 3 bases and J lost 2, with 14 bases in between. The length of the CDR3 is 16 residues. The CDR3 here is CASSDPRAGTYNEQFF. In DNA form, the CDR3 reads TGTGCCAGCAGTGACCCCCGGGCGGGGACCTACAATGAGCAGTTCTTC.

This clonotype was counted many times. The rearrangement links TRBV18 to TRBJ2-1; D ambiguous. V dropped 0 bases and J dropped 3 bases, with 9 bases sitting between them. The CDR3 is 15 residues long. The germline gives CDR1 KGHSH, CDR2 LQKENI. CDR3 sequence (DNA): TGTGCCAGCTCACCACCGTCGTACATCTACAATGAGCAGTTCTTC. It encodes CASSPPSYIYNEQFF.

This clonotype appeared many times. The rearrangement links TRBV5-5 to TRBJ2-5; perhaps TRBD2 as D (5 bases). Germline CDR1 and CDR2: SGHKS and YYEKEE (reference sequence). The CDR3 sequence is 16 residues long. With 0 bases removed from V and 5 bases from J, the gap between germline ends came to 17 bases. The CDR3 spells CASSLALRAPLETQYF. CDR3 nucleotides: TGTGCCAGCAGCTTGGCCTTGCGGGCGCCCCTCGAGACCCAGTACTTC.

The J gene is TRBJ2-1, the V gene TRBV12-3 or TRBV12-4, with D perhaps assigned TRBD1 or TRBD2 (5 bases each). The length of the CDR3 is 13 residues. Between the trimmed V and J ends, which lost 3 bases and 9 bases, there was a span of 12 bases. CDR3 sequence (DNA): TGTGCCAGCAGTTTCGGGACCCTTAGTGAGCAGTTCTTC. This codes for CASSFGTLSEQFF.

With respect to this clonotype: A much larger clonotype is one base distant, so this may be a read error. This CDR3 is missing its conserved last phenylalanine or tryptophan, likely due to a read error. The chain couples TRBV20-1 to TRBJ2-1; 12 positions agree with TRBD2. V shed 6 bases, J shed 0 bases, and the junction held 9 bases outside the gene matches. Germline V CDR1 and CDR2: DFQATT, SNEGSKA (reference sequence). The length of the CDR3 is 17 residues. The CDR3 sequence is CSAMTSGGRSSYNEQFL. CDR3 coding DNA: TGCAGTGCCATGACTAGCGGGGGCCGTAGCTCCTACAATGAGCAGTTCCTC.

This rearrangement joins TRBV15 to TRBJ2-5; no reliable D call. V lost 9 bases and J lost 5, with 16 bases in between. Germline assignment: CDR1 LNHNV and CDR2 YYDKDF (reference sequence). The CDR3 is made up of 13 amino acids. The DNA of the CDR3 is TGTGCCACTCGACCGGTCGAAAGTGAGACCCAGTACTTC. Translating gives CATRPVESETQYF.

This chain joins TRBV4-2 and TRBJ2-2; weak D call: TRBD2 (6 bases). Trimming took 0 bases from V and 2 from J, leaving 16 bases between them. The germline gives CDR1 LGHNA, CDR2 YNFKEQ. This CDR3 comprises 18 residues. CDR3 sequence: CASSQERGTPINTGELFF. The CDR3 bases are TGTGCCAGCAGCCAAGAACGAGGGACTCCGATAAACACCGGGGAGCTGTTTTTT.

The chain carries TRBV29-1 and TRBJ2-1; D remains unclear. V lost 6 bases and J 5 bases, leaving 17 bases between the germline ends. Germline V gene sequence: CDR1 SQVTM, CDR2 ANQGSEA. There are 14 residues in the CDR3. CDR3 residues: CSVVKWMPDNEQFF. CDR3 sequence (DNA): TGCAGCGTAGTGAAGTGGATGCCAGACAATGAGCAGTTCTTC.

This clonotype was recorded many times. This chain connects TRBV5-4 to TRBJ2-1; the D gene is possibly TRBD1 (5 bases). The CDR3 runs to 14 residues. Deletions cut 4 bases from V and 1 base from J, with 9 bases between. The germline CDR1 and CDR2 sequences are SGHNT and YYREEE (reference sequence). The CDR3 here is CASSPQGSYNEQFF. The CDR3 DNA reads TGTGCCAGCAGCCCCCAGGGATCCTACAATGAGCAGTTCTTC. Together with reference TRBV5-4 and TRBJ2-1, the CDR3 gives the full variable domain: ETGVTQSPTHLIKTRGQQVTLRCSSQSGHNTVSWYQQALGQGPQFIFQYYREEENGRGNFPPRFSGLQFPNYSSELNVNALELDDSALYLCASSPQGSYNEQFFGPGTRLTVL.

This chain uses TRBV6-1 with TRBJ1-1, with TRBD1 matching 7 bases. J gave up 3 bases and V 6 bases, and 10 bases lay outside the gene matches. The germline CDR1 and CDR2 sequences are MNHNS and SASEGT. This CDR3 has 15 amino acids. The CDR3 DNA sequence: TGTGCCAGCAGGACAGGGTGGGGCCTGGACACTGAAGCTTTCTTT. Its protein is CASRTGWGLDTEAFF.

This clonotype has ten or more counts. The CDR3 here is CASSLQGDEQYF. In DNA, the CDR3 is TGCGCCAGCAGTCTCCAGGGAGACGAGCAGTACTTC. The V call is TRBV5-1, the J call TRBJ2-7; tentatively, D is TRBD1 or TRBD2 (5 bases each). The CDR3 totals 12 residues. The V gene lost 5 bases and the J gene lost 5 bases, with 11 bases spanning the gap. From germline, CDR1 is SGHRS and CDR2 YFSETQ.

This clonotype came up once. The chain couples TRBV5-8 to TRBJ1-1; D ambiguous. V was pared by 4 bases and J by 1 base, with 11 bases between. Germline V gene lookup returns CDR1 SGHTS and CDR2 YDEGEE. The CDR3 spans 14 residues. The DNA for the CDR3 is TGTGCCAGCAGCATGGACGTATCGAACACTGAAGCTTTCTTT. Protein product: CASSMDVSNTEAFF.

The V and J genes are TRBV6-2 or TRBV6-3 and TRBJ2-1; the D gene is possibly TRBD1 (6 bases). Looked up from germline, CDR1 is MNHEY and CDR2 is SVGEGT. V was trimmed by 0 bases and J by 8 bases, leaving 11 bases between them. This CDR3 spans 14 amino acids. This chain's CDR3 is CASSYSGARDEQFF. The CDR3 DNA is TGTGCCAGCAGTTACTCGGGGGCCAGAGATGAGCAGTTCTTC.

This chain joins TRBV5-1 and TRBJ2-1, with 16 bases lining up with TRBD2. With V trimmed by 4 bases and J by 9 bases, 7 bases remained unmatched. The CDR3 sequence is 16 residues long. CDR1 is SGHRS and CDR2 is YFSETQ in the germline V gene. The CDR3 DNA sequence: TGCGCCAGCAGCACCGGGACTAGCGGGGGGGCCAGTGAGCAGTTCTTC. It translates to CASSTGTSGGASEQFF.

This clonotype showed up many times. The chain joins TRBV20-1 to TRBJ2-3, with D possibly called TRBD1 or TRBD2 (6 bases each). Trimming cost V 4 bases and J 2 bases, with 16 bases left between them. The germline gives CDR1 DFQATT, CDR2 SNEGSKA (reference sequence). This CDR3 is 15 amino acids long. DNA for the CDR3: TGCAGTGCTATCCCGGGGGCAGGGCCCACAGATACGCAGTATTTT. Translated: CSAIPGAGPTDTQYF.

The chain combines TRBV20-1 with TRBJ1-1; D call uncertain. Germline V gene sequence: CDR1 DFQATT, CDR2 SNEGSKA (reference sequence). Deletions cut 3 bases from V and 2 bases from J, with 10 bases between. There are 13 residues in the CDR3. The CDR3 coding sequence is TGCAGTGCTAGTCGGCATGTAAACACTGAAGCTTTCTTT. It translates to CSASRHVNTEAFF.

A few counts support this clonotype. The chain combines TRBV19 with TRBJ2-1, with D maybe TRBD1 (6 bases). Trimming took 5 bases from V and 10 from J, leaving 15 bases between them. Germline V gives CDR1 LNHDA, CDR2 SQIVND (reference sequence). CDR3 length equals 13 residues. CDR3 amino acids: CASSVGAWGEQFF. The CDR3 coding sequence is TGTGCCAGTAGTGTGGGGGCCTGGGGAGAGCAGTTCTTC.

This clonotype was seen ten or more times. This chain uses TRBV28 with TRBJ1-1, with D possibly matching TRBD1 (6 bases). The germline V gene has CDR1 MDHEN and CDR2 SYDVKM. V shed 3 bases and J shed 7 bases, with 12 bases lying between them. CDR3 length equals 13 residues. This CDR3 is CASSLIQGIEAFF. The CDR3 coding sequence is TGTGCCAGCAGTTTGATCCAGGGGATTGAAGCTTTCTTT.

The gene calls are TRBV6-2 or TRBV6-3 and TRBJ2-7; no clear D. V lost 2 bases to trimming and J lost 1 base, with 15 bases between them. There are 16 residues in the CDR3. Germline-derived CDR1 and CDR2 are MNHEY and SVGEGT. The CDR3 DNA reads TGTGCCAGCAGTTACGGTTCGGCAGGCTTATCCTACGAGCAGTACTTC. Its protein is CASSYGSAGLSYEQYF.

This clonotype was counted ten times or more. CDR3 amino acids: CASSRTSGGPGTDTQYF. The CDR3 coding sequence is TGTGCCAGCAGTCGGACTAGCGGGGGGCCGGGCACAGATACGCAGTATTTT. This chain connects TRBV2 to TRBJ2-3, with 14 bases that match TRBD2. The germline V gene has CDR1 SNHLY and CDR2 FYNNEI. The CDR3 is 17 residues long. After removal of 5 bases from V and 1 base from J, the junction contained 5 bases not matched to a gene.

This clonotype was counted many times. This chain connects TRBV2 to TRBJ2-1; TRBD2 agrees at 16 bases. The V gene's germline CDR1 is SNHLY and CDR2 FYNNEI. With 6 bases clipped from V and 1 base from J, the junction kept 0 bases outside the gene matches. This CDR3 has 16 amino acids. The CDR3 reads CASRGLAGGSYNEQFF. CDR3 nucleotide sequence: TGTGCCAGCAGGGGACTAGCGGGGGGGTCCTACAATGAGCAGTTCTTC.

The CDR3 DNA is TGTGCCAGTAGGACCCTACAGGGCTATTCACCCCTCCACTTT. Its protein is CASRTLQGYSPLHF. The chain employs TRBV19 and TRBJ1-6, with D possibly matching TRBD1 (6 bases). The CDR3 extends over 14 amino acids. Germline V gene lookup returns CDR1 LNHDA and CDR2 SQIVND (reference sequence). Trimming took 6 bases from V and 8 from J, leaving 14 bases between them.

This clonotype was recorded at least ten times. The chain combines TRBV11-2 with TRBJ2-3; 11 bases are shared with TRBD2. With 5 bases clipped from V and 8 bases from J, the junction kept 12 bases outside the gene matches. CDR3 length equals 16 residues. Per germline, CDR1 SGHAT and CDR2 FQNNGV. This CDR3 is CASSQGVAGGPGTQYF. In nucleotides, the CDR3 is TGTGCCAGCAGCCAAGGGGTAGCGGGGGGGCCTGGTACGCAGTATTTT.